This TCR beta chain stems from a study of OX40 agonist ivuxolimab in advanced cancers. The wider study: Partial responses were achieved by three patients: one hepatocellular carcinoma, two cutaneous melanoma.

The germline V and J ends were trimmed by 0 bases and 4 bases, with 12 bases remaining between them. The CDR3 extends over 15 amino acids. CDR1 and CDR2 from the germline V gene are SGHDN and FVKESK. On this clone itself: Its antigen is unknown.

Produced via immunoSEQ multiplex PCR; TCRdb's table is partial and in-frame only. The table records about 60,000 clones, 81% of them present only once. The study, taken as a whole, reports: No antigen was identified for the clonally expanded peripheral T cells.

V and J are TRBV14 and TRBJ1-1, with D maybe TRBD1 (5 bases). Material: CD4+ or CD8+ T cells sorted from blood, obtained in a trial of the OX40 agonist ivuxolimab. This clonotype originated in an adult with an advanced solid tumor such as melanoma, head and neck, liver or kidney cancer. Here the CDR3 reads CASSQDRVGPTEAFF. For the CDR3, the DNA is TGTGCCAGCAGCCAAGATCGGGTGGGGCCCACTGAAGCTTTCTTT.